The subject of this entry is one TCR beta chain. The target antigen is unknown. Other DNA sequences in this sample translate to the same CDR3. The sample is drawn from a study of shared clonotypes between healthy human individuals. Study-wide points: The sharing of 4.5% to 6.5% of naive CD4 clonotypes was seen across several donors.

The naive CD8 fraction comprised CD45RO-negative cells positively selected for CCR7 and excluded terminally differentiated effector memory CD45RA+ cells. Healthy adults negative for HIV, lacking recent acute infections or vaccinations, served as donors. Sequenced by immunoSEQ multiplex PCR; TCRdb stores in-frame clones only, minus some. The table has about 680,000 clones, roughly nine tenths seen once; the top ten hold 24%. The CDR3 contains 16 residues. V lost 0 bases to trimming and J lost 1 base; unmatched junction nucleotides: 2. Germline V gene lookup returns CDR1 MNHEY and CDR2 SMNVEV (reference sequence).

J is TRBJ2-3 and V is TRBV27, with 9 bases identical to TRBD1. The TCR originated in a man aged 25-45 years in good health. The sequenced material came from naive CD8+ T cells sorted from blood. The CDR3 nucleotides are TGTGCCAGCAGTTTATCGCGGACAGGGGGCACAGATACGCAGTATTTT. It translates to CASSLSRTGGTDTQYF.